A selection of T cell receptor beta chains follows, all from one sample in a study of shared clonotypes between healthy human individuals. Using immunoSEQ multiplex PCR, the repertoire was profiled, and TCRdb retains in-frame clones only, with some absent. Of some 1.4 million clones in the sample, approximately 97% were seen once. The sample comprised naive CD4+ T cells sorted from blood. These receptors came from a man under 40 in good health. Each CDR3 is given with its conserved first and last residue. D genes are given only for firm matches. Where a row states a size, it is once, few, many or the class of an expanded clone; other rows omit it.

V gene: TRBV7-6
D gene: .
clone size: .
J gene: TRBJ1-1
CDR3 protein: CASSFSRGREAFF
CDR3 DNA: TGTGCCAGCAGTTTTAGTAGAGGTCGTGAAGCTTTCTTT

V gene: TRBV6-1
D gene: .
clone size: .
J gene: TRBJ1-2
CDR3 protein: CASTNPSYGYTF
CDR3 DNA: TGTGCCAGCACGAATCCGAGCTATGGCTACACCTTC

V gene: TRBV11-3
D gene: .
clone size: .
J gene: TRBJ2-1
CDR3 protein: CASSLDGFQGRNEQFF
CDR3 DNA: TGTGCCAGCAGCTTAGATGGATTCCAGGGGCGCAATGAGCAGTTCTTC

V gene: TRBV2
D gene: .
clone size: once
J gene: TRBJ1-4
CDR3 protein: CASSVEIGNEKLFF
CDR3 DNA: TGTGCCAGCAGTGTGGAGATAGGGAATGAAAAACTGTTTTTT

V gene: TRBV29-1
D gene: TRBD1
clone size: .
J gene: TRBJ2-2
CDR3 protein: CSVEKATGGYTGELFF
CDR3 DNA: TGCAGCGTTGAAAAAGCGACAGGGGGTTACACCGGGGAGCTGTTTTTT

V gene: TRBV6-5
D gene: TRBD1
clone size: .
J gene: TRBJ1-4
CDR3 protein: CASLQGTGLEKLFF
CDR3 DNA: TGTGCCAGTCTCCAGGGGACAGGACTTGAAAAACTGTTTTTT

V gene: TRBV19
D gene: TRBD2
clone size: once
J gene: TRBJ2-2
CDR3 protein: CASSMTSGGTGELFF
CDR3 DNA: TGTGCCAGTAGTATGACTAGCGGGGGCACCGGGGAGCTGTTTTTT

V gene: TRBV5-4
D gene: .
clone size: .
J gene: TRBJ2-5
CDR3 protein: CASSLESVETQYF
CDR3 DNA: TGTGCCAGCAGCTTGGAGAGTGTGGAGACCCAGTACTTC

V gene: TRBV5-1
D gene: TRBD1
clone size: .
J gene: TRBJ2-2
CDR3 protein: CASEGAGLNTGELFF
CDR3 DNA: TGCGCCAGCGAGGGGGCAGGGCTGAACACCGGGGAGCTGTTTTTT

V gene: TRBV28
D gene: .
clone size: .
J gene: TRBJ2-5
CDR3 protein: CASSLVRGDETQYF
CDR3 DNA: TGTGCCAGCAGTTTAGTAAGGGGGGATGAGACCCAGTACTTC

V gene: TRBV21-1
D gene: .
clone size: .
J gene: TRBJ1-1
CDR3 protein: CASSKGDTTEAFF
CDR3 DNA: TGTGCCAGCAGCAAAGGTGACACGACTGAAGCTTTCTTT

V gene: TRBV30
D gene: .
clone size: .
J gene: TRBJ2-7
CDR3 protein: CAGEGGYEQYF
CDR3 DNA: TGTGCCGGAGAGGGGGGCTACGAGCAGTACTTC

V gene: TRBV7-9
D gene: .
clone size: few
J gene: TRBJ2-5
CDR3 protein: CASSPMVGNQETQYF
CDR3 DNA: TGTGCCAGCAGCCCGATGGTCGGTAACCAAGAGACCCAGTACTTC

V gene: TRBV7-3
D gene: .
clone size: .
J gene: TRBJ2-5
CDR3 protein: CASSLGQGIGETQYF
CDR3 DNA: TGTGCCAGCAGCTTGGGTCAGGGGATAGGGGAGACCCAGTACTTC

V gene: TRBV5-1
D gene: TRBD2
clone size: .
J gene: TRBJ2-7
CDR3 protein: CASSLGLAGGPYEQYF
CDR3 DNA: TGCGCCAGCAGCTTGGGTCTAGCGGGAGGGCCCTACGAGCAGTACTTC

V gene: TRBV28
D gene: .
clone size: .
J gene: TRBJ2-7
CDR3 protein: CAIERALPYEQYF
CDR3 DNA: TGTGCCATCGAGAGAGCCCTACCCTACGAGCAGTACTTC

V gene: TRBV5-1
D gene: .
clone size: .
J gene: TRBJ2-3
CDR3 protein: CASSLELAADTQYF
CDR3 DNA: TGCGCCAGCAGCTTGGAACTAGCAGCAGATACGCAGTATTTT

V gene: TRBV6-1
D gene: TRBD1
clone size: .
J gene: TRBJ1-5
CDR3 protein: CASRSGTGGQPQHF
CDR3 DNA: TGTGCCAGCAGGAGCGGGACAGGGGGACAGCCCCAGCATTTT

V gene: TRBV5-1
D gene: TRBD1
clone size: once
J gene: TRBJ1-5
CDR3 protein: CASSSGTGVQPQHF
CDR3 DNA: TGCGCCAGCAGCTCCGGGACAGGGGTTCAGCCCCAGCATTTT

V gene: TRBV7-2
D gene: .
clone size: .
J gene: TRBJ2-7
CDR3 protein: CASSLGLEQYF
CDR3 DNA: TGTGCCAGCAGCTTAGGCCTCGAGCAGTACTTC

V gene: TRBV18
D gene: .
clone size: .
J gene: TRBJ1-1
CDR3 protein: CASSPPGNTEAFF
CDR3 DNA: TGTGCCAGCTCACCACCGGGGAACACTGAAGCTTTCTTT

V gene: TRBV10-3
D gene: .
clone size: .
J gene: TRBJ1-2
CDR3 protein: CAIGGNGGRSYGYTF
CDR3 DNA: TGTGCCATCGGAGGGAACGGGGGGCGATCCTATGGCTACACCTTC

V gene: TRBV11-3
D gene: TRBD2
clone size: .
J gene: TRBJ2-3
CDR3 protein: CASSLVAGGLDTQYF
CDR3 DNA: TGTGCCAGCAGCTTGGTAGCGGGAGGGTTGGATACGCAGTATTTT

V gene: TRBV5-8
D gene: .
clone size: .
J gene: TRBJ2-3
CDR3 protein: CASSSFAIDRDTQYF
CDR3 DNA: TGTGCCAGCAGCTCGTTCGCCATCGATCGGGATACGCAGTATTTT

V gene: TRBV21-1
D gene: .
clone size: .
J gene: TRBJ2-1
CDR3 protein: CASSPPPRDRYHSYNEQFF
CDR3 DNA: TGTGCCAGCAGCCCTCCACCCCGGGATCGATATCACTCCTACAATGAGCAGTTCTTC

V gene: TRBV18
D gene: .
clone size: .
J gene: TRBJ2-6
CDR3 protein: CASSPLDFRSSGANVLTF
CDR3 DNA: TGTGCCAGCTCACCACTTGATTTTCGGTCCTCTGGGGCCAACGTCCTGACTTTC

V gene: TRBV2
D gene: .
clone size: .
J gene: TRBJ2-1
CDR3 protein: CASSRDLSIYEQFF
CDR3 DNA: TGTGCCAGCAGTCGGGACTTAAGCATCTATGAGCAGTTCTTC

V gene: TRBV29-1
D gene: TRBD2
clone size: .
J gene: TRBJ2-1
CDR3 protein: CSAGRGAHEQFF
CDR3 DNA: TGCAGCGCCGGGAGGGGGGCCCATGAGCAGTTCTTC

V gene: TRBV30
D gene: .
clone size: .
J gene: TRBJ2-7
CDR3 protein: CAWSAGSTFGDF
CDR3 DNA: TGTGCCTGGAGCGCGGGATCCACGTTTGGTGACTTC

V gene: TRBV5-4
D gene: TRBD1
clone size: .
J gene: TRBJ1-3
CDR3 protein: CASSLGTGSGNTIYF
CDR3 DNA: TGTGCCAGCAGCCTTGGGACAGGCTCTGGAAACACCATATATTTT

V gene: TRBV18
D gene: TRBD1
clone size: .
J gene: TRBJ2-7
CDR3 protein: CASSPLLLDRGSSYEQYF
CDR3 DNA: TGTGCCAGCTCACCTTTACTACTGGACAGGGGGAGCTCCTACGAGCAGTACTTC

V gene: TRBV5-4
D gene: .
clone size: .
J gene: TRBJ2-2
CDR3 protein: CASSNPPLLNTGELFF
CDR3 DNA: TGTGCCAGCAGCAACCCCCCACTATTGAACACCGGGGAGCTGTTTTTT

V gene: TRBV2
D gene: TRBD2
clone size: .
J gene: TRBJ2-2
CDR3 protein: CASSEGLAGAGELFF
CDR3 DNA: TGTGCCAGCAGTGAAGGACTAGCGGGAGCCGGGGAGCTGTTTTTT

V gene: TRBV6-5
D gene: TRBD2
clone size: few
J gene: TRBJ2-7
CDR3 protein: CASRTASGYEQYF
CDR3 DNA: TGTGCCAGCAGGACGGCTAGCGGCTACGAGCAGTACTTC

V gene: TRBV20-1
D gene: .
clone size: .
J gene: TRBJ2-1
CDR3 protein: CSARSHNEQFF
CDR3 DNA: TGCAGTGCTAGATCCCACAATGAGCAGTTCTTC

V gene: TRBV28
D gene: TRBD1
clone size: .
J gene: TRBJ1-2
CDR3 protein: CASRLDRDGYTF
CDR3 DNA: TGTGCCAGCAGGTTAGACAGGGACGGCTACACCTTC

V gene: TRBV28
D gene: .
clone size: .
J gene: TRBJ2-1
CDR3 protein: CASSLAFNEQFF
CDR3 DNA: TGTGCCAGCAGTTTAGCCTTCAATGAGCAGTTCTTC

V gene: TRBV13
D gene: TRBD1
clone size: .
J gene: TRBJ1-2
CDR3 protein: CASSLTPWRAGGGGYTF
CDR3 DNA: TGTGCCAGCAGCTTAACCCCCTGGAGGGCAGGGGGCGGTGGCTACACCTTC

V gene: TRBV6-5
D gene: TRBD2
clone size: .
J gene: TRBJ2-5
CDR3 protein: CASTALAGPGTQYF
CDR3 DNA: TGTGCCAGCACCGCACTAGCGGGACCTGGGACCCAGTACTTC

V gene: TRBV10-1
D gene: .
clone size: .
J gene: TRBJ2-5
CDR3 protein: CASSESKAPNRGTQYF
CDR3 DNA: TGCGCCAGCAGTGAGTCGAAGGCCCCTAATCGCGGGACCCAGTACTTC

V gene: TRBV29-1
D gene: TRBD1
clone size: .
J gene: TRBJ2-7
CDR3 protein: CSAHGQGEEQYF
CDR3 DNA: TGCAGCGCCCACGGACAGGGTGAGGAGCAGTACTTC

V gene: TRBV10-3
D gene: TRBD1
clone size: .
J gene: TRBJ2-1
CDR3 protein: CAISEGDREGEQFF
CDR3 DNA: TGTGCCATCAGTGAAGGGGACAGGGAAGGTGAGCAGTTCTTC

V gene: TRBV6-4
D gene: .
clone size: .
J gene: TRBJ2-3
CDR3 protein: CASSDSIVSDTQYF
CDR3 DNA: TGTGCCAGCAGTGACTCGATTGTTTCAGATACGCAGTATTTT

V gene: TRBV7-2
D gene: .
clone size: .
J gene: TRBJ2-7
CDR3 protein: CASSRGPGNEQYF
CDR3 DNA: TGTGCCAGCAGCCGCGGTCCAGGGAACGAGCAGTACTTC

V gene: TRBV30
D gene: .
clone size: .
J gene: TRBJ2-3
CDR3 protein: CAWRHSTDTQYF
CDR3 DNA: TGTGCCTGGAGACATAGCACAGATACGCAGTATTTT

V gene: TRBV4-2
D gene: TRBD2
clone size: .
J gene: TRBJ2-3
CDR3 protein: CASSQGTSGASTDTQYF
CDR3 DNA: TGTGCCAGCAGCCAGGGGACTAGCGGGGCTAGCACAGATACGCAGTATTTT

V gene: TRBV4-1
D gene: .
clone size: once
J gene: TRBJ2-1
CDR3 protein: CASSHQTGYNEQFF
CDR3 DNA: TGCGCCAGCAGCCATCAGACAGGTTACAATGAGCAGTTCTTC

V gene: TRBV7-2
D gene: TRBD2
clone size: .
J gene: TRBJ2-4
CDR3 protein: CASSLQAGDIQYF
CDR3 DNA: TGTGCCAGCAGCTTACAGGCGGGGGACATTCAGTACTTC

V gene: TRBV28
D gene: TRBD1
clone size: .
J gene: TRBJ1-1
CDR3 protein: CASRQQGHTEAFF
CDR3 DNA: TGTGCCAGCAGACAACAGGGGCACACTGAAGCTTTCTTT

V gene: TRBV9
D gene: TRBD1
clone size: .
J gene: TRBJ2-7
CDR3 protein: CASSGGQGPYEQYF
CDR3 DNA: TGTGCCAGCAGCGGGGGACAGGGTCCCTACGAGCAGTACTTC

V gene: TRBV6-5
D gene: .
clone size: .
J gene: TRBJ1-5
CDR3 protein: CASSYSYQPQHF
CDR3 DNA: TGTGCCAGCAGTTACTCTTATCAGCCCCAGCATTTT

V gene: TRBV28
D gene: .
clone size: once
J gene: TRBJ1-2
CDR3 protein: CAIPQPAGYGYTF
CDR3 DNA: TGTGCCATCCCACAGCCTGCGGGCTATGGCTACACCTTC

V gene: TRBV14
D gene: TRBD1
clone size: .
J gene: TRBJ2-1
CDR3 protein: CASSQDYRGDRGYNEQFF
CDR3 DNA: TGTGCCAGCAGCCAAGATTATCGTGGTGACAGGGGGTACAATGAGCAGTTCTTC

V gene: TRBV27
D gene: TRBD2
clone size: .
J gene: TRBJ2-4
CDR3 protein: CASSRSPGLAGGGDIQYF
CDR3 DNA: TGTGCCAGCAGTCGTTCTCCGGGACTAGCGGGAGGGGGGGACATTCAGTACTTC

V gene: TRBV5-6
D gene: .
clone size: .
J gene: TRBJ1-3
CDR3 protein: CASSLWGKHTIYF
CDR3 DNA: TGTGCCAGCAGCTTGTGGGGGAAACACACCATATATTTT

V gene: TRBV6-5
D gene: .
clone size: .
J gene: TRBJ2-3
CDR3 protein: CASSKNRLNTQYF
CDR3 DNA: TGTGCCAGCAGCAAAAATAGACTAAATACGCAGTATTTT

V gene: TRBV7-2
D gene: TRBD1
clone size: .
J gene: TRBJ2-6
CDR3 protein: CASSSGQAISGANVLTF
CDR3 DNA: TGTGCCAGCAGCTCCGGACAGGCAATCTCTGGGGCCAACGTCCTGACTTTC